This T cell receptor (beta chain) was sequenced in a study of vaccination effects on CD4 cells after COVID-19. Broader study findings: Limitations: small convalescent group and missing early post-infection timepoints.

Culturing for around eleven days preceded CD4+ T cell isolation. Prior SARS-CoV-2 infection was absent in the vaccine recipients, as shown by negative nucleocapsid antibodies. V lost 5 bases to trimming and J lost 12 bases, with 20 bases between them. From germline, CDR1 is MNHEY and CDR2 SMNVEV (reference sequence). This CDR3 contains 14 residues. Sequencing was performed with immunoSEQ multiplex PCR; in TCRdb, only in-frame clones are kept and a portion is missing. Of around 37,000 clones detected, approximately 75% appear once; the ten largest clones hold 2.5% to 3.5%. This clone was counted a few times. Its antigen is currently unknown.

The receptor's source is a human donor who received a COVID-19 vaccine. The sample consisted of CD4+ T cells from PBMCs cultured without peptide, taken before COVID-19 vaccination. The chain recombines TRBV27 with TRBJ2-1, with no clear D. The CDR3 DNA reads TGTGCCAGCAGTCCGCATCATGGGGTGAGGACGCAGTTCTTC. Its translation is CASSPHHGVRTQFF.